A selection of T cell receptor beta chains follows, all from one sample in a study of blood T cell repertoires in COVID-19. Repertoires were generated with immunoSEQ multiplex PCR, while TCRdb's copy carries only in-frame clones and drops some. The repertoire holds some 28,000 clones, about 87% seen once, with around 15% in the top ten. Sequenced input: peripheral blood. All receptors come from an older man with active COVID-19. The CDR3 runs from the conserved cysteine through the conserved F or W. D genes are given only for firm matches. For some rows the clone size is stated as once, few or many, or as a class when expanded; others skip it.

D gene	V gene	clone size	J gene	CDR3 protein	CDR3 DNA
.	TRBV7-2	.	TRBJ1-6	CASSLTGPDNSPLHF	TGTGCCAGCAGCTTAACAGGGCCAGATAATTCACCCCTCCACTTT
TRBD1	TRBV5-1	.	TRBJ2-5	CASSLLGTGEETQYF	TGCGCCAGCAGCCTACTAGGGACAGGGGAAGAGACCCAGTACTTC
.	TRBV2	.	TRBJ1-4	CASSDPGFATNEKLFF	TGTGCCAGCAGTGACCCAGGCTTCGCAACTAATGAAAAACTGTTTTTT
.	TRBV5-4	.	TRBJ2-5	CASSLGGGEKTQYF	TGTGCCAGCAGCTTGGGAGGGGGGGAAAAGACCCAGTACTTC
TRBD1	TRBV4-2	.	TRBJ1-1	CASSQGDRGTEAFF	TGTGCCAGCAGCCAAGGGGACAGGGGCACTGAAGCTTTCTTT
.	TRBV9	.	TRBJ2-5	CASSVDEGRGETQYF	TGTGCCAGCAGCGTAGACGAGGGCCGGGGGGAGACCCAGTACTTC
.	TRBV7-6	.	TRBJ2-2	CASSPGKGVTGELFF	TGTGCCAGCAGCCCCGGGAAGGGAGTCACCGGGGAGCTGTTTTTT
.	TRBV15	.	TRBJ2-1	CATSSSDIGAGEQFF	TGTGCCACCAGCAGCTCGGACATAGGGGCAGGGGAGCAGTTCTTC
TRBD1	TRBV6-6	.	TRBJ1-4	CASSGQGATNEKLFF	TGTGCCAGCAGTGGACAGGGGGCAACTAATGAAAAACTGTTTTTT
.	TRBV2	.	TRBJ2-7	CASSWSAGAQEQYF	TGTGCCAGCAGTTGGAGTGCGGGGGCGCAAGAGCAGTACTTC
.	TRBV27	.	TRBJ2-3	CASSLGTPYTDTQYF	TGTGCCAGCAGTTTAGGGACTCCGTACACAGATACGCAGTATTTT
TRBD2	TRBV2	once	TRBJ2-3	CASSERGGASDTQYF	TGTGCCAGCAGTGAGCGCGGGGGGGCCTCAGATACGCAGTATTTT
TRBD1	TRBV19	.	TRBJ1-1	CASRRGQENTEAFF	TGTGCCAGCCGAAGGGGACAGGAAAACACTGAAGCTTTCTTT
TRBD2	TRBV28	few	TRBJ2-1	CASADAGVTRDEQFF	TGTGCCAGCGCCGACGCGGGGGTCACGAGGGATGAGCAGTTCTTC
.	TRBV4-3	.	TRBJ1-1	CASSQDWGGRGNTEAFF	TGCGCCAGCAGCCAAGATTGGGGGGGCAGGGGGAACACTGAAGCTTTCTTT
.	TRBV7-2	once	TRBJ1-2	CASSLGFGGRGSGYTF	TGTGCCAGCAGCTTGGGTTTTGGCGGCAGGGGTAGTGGCTACACCTTC
.	TRBV10-3	.	TRBJ1-4	CAISESAGGAEKLFF	TGTGCCATCAGTGAGTCTGCGGGGGGCGCGGAAAAACTGTTTTTT
TRBD1	TRBV3-1/TRBV3-2	few	TRBJ1-5	CASSHSDRANQPQHF	TGTGCCAGCAGCCACTCGGACAGGGCCAATCAGCCCCAGCATTTT
TRBD2	TRBV18	.	TRBJ2-2	CASSPSLAGVRAGELFF	TGTGCCAGCTCACCATCACTAGCGGGGGTTCGAGCCGGGGAGCTGTTTTTT
.	TRBV10-3	.	TRBJ2-3	CAIGLGTDTQYF	TGTGCCATCGGACTGGGGACAGATACGCAGTATTTT
.	TRBV7-9	.	TRBJ1-5	CASSLATGPREGPQHF	TGTGCCAGCAGCTTAGCGACAGGCCCTCGCGAGGGGCCCCAGCATTTT
.	TRBV5-1	.	TRBJ2-7	CASSPGEGVIIDEQYF	TGCGCCAGCAGCCCGGGGGAGGGGGTCATCATCGACGAGCAGTACTTC
TRBD2	TRBV5-1	.	TRBJ2-2	CASSAVTSGGVLFF	TGCGCCAGCAGCGCCGTGACTAGCGGGGGGGTGCTGTTTTTT
.	TRBV6-5	once	TRBJ1-4	CASRPAGATNEKLFF	TGTGCCAGCAGGCCGGCGGGGGCAACTAATGAAAAACTGTTTTTT
.	TRBV9	.	TRBJ2-5	CASSVAERIWETQYF	TGTGCCAGCAGCGTAGCTGAGAGGATCTGGGAGACCCAGTACTTC
TRBD2	TRBV19	.	TRBJ2-1	CASSMGGSSYNEQFF	TGTGCCAGTAGTATGGGCGGGAGCTCCTACAATGAGCAGTTCTTC
TRBD2	TRBV9	.	TRBJ2-7	CASSVVGGEYDEQYF	TGTGCCAGCAGCGTAGTTGGGGGGGAGTACGACGAGCAGTACTTC
TRBD1	TRBV7-2	.	TRBJ2-3	CASSWWTGGSTDTQYF	TGTGCCAGCAGCTGGTGGACAGGCGGTAGCACAGATACGCAGTATTTT
.	TRBV11-2	.	TRBJ2-6	CASSLSPGISPGANVLTF	TGTGCCAGCAGCTTATCGCCAGGGATAAGCCCTGGGGCCAACGTCCTGACTTTC
.	TRBV28	.	TRBJ2-3	CATTGTTDTQYF	TGTGCCACCACAGGGACCACAGATACGCAGTATTTT
TRBD2	TRBV7-9	once	TRBJ2-1	CASSQQTLGLANEQFF	TGTGCCAGCAGCCAACAGACCCTAGGACTAGCAAATGAGCAGTTCTTC
TRBD2	TRBV3-1/TRBV3-2	.	TRBJ2-5	CASSQGASGGETQYF	TGTGCCAGCAGCCAAGGGGCTAGCGGGGGCGAGACCCAGTACTTC
.	TRBV28	medium-sized	TRBJ1-3	CASSSDYNSGNTIYF	TGTGCCAGCAGCTCAGACTATAACTCTGGAAACACCATATATTTT
TRBD1	TRBV11-2	.	TRBJ2-7	CASSPARTGTIPSSYEQYF	TGTGCCAGCAGCCCCGCCCGGACAGGGACGATCCCGAGCTCCTACGAGCAGTACTTC
TRBD1	TRBV6-1	.	TRBJ1-3	CASSEVGQRNTIYF	TGTGCCAGCAGTGAAGTGGGACAGCGAAACACCATATATTTT
.	TRBV29-1	few	TRBJ1-3	CSVDAGDVNTIYF	TGCAGCGTTGACGCAGGGGATGTAAACACCATATATTTT
.	TRBV7-9	.	TRBJ1-5	CASSTGSGGSNQPQHF	TGTGCCAGCAGCACCGGGTCGGGAGGTTCTAATCAGCCCCAGCATTTT
TRBD1	TRBV24-1	.	TRBJ2-5	CATSDPSDRATQETQYF	TGTGCCACCAGTGATCCATCGGACAGGGCAACCCAAGAGACCCAGTACTTC
TRBD1	TRBV19	.	TRBJ2-7	CASRDRGPTYEQYF	TGTGCCAGTAGGGACAGGGGCCCTACCTACGAGCAGTACTTC
TRBD1	TRBV28	.	TRBJ1-2	CASRRTGVGGYTF	TGTGCCAGCAGACGTACAGGGGTGGGTGGCTACACCTTC
TRBD2	TRBV9	.	TRBJ2-3	CASSVAGGRLDTQYF	TGTGCCAGCAGCGTAGCGGGGGGGAGGTTAGATACGCAGTATTTT
TRBD2	TRBV14	once	TRBJ2-3	CASSPGRAGTTSTDTQYF	TGTGCCAGCAGTCCCGGGAGAGCGGGAACGACTAGCACAGATACGCAGTATTTT
.	TRBV11-3	.	TRBJ2-7	CASSLAGSRYEQYF	TGTGCCAGCAGCTTAGCAGGGTCCCGCTACGAGCAGTACTTC
.	TRBV5-5	.	TRBJ2-2	CASSLEIRGPPFNTGELFF	TGTGCCAGCAGCTTGGAAATTAGGGGCCCTCCTTTCAACACCGGGGAGCTGTTTTTT
.	TRBV5-1	.	TRBJ1-1	CASSPQPPNTEAFF	TGCGCCAGCAGCCCACAGCCACCGAACACTGAAGCTTTCTTT
.	TRBV4-1	few	TRBJ1-6	CASSPRSTGPDNNSPLHF	TGCGCCAGCAGCCCGCGCAGTACAGGACCGGATAATAATTCACCCCTCCACTTT
.	TRBV7-2	once	TRBJ2-5	CASSARGSQETQYF	TGTGCCAGCAGCGCCCGAGGGAGCCAAGAGACCCAGTACTTC
.	TRBV5-1	.	TRBJ1-3	CASSLGVGAISGNTIYF	TGCGCCAGCAGCTTGGGAGTAGGGGCTATCTCTGGAAACACCATATATTTT
.	TRBV5-1	.	TRBJ1-4	CASSSGGSGEKLFF	TGCGCCAGCAGCTCCGGGGGAAGTGGTGAAAAACTGTTTTTT